This T cell receptor beta chain is from a study of cytomegalovirus exposure and HLA in healthy donors. About the research overall: From donors who were HLA-typed, an early data release held 80 million or so unique TCRs.

Remarks on this clone: What it binds is not known.

This CDR3 contains 16 residues. From germline, CDR1 is MRHNA and CDR2 SNTAGT. The J segment lost 0 bases and the V segment lost 5 bases, leaving 4 bases of the junction unmatched. The study ran its PCR with 60 Vbeta and 13 Jbeta primers. TCRdb keeps only in-frame clones here, not all; method: immunoSEQ multiplex PCR. The sample lists about 130,000 clones; 80% to 90% were seen once. Study observations and caveats: The study flagged roughly 150 TCR beta chains as cytomegalovirus-associated. In a later analysis, V- and J-gene trimming of beta chains associated with a DCLRE1C missense variant, replicated independently. A classifier reportedly called cytomegalovirus status with high sensitivity and specificity.

The specimen was PBMCs. The receptor was isolated from a man in his fifties or sixties in good health and CMV-seronegative. The genes are TRBV6-4 and TRBJ2-3, with 11 bases that match TRBD2. The CDR3 protein is CASSTTSGGSTDTQYF. The CDR3 DNA reads as TGTGCCAGCAGTACCACTAGCGGGGGTAGCACAGATACGCAGTATTTT.